This T cell receptor (beta chain) was observed in a study of blood T cell repertoires in COVID-19. For the study at large: Some COVID-19 samples were acute and others convalescent; all came from the United States, Italy and Spain. PBMCs, B-cell-depleted T cells, or T cells provided the cDNA or gDNA that made up the material.

V was shortened by 3 bases and J by 11 bases, with 17 bases between the two germline ends. The germline CDR1 and CDR2 sequences are SGHAT and FQNNGV. CDR3 length: 15 amino acids. Seattle-derived patients entered the study during active infection and were followed longitudinally. In the source study's methods: By means of reference gene primer amplification, nucleated cell counts were estimated. The protocol was immunoSEQ multiplex PCR, while the TCRdb copy is restricted to in-frame clones and leaves out a portion. V and J calls plus clone size are reproduced from that table; the DNA served to infer D and trimming. Of approximately 250,000 clones listed, over 80% were seen once; the top ten hold 10%.

The gene calls are TRBV11-2 and TRBJ1-6, with D perhaps matching TRBD1 (6 bases). The clonotype was recovered from a woman aged 70-85 years with COVID-19, enrolled during active disease. Sequencing was done on a sample of peripheral blood. CDR3: CASSLAGTIDTPLHF. DNA for the CDR3: TGTGCCAGCAGCTTGGCCGGGACAATTGATACACCCCTCCACTTT. Supplemented by reference TRBV11-2 and TRBJ1-6, the full variable domain reads EAGVAQSPRYKIIEKRQSVAFWCNPISGHATLYWYQQILGQGPKLLIQFQNNGVVDDSQLPKDRFSAERLKGVDSTLKIQPAKLEDSAVYLCASSLAGTIDTPLHFGNGTRLTVT.